The clone carrying this T cell receptor (beta chain) was seen more than once but under ten times. Its antigen is unknown. Germline V gene lookup returns CDR1 SEHNR and CDR2 FQNEAQ (reference sequence). Germline trimming cut 6 bases from V and 0 bases from J; bases unmatched to any gene: 5. The length of the CDR3 is 15 residues. The authors reverse transcribed all of the isolated RNA, so sequencing captured expressed TCRB transcripts. The table came from immunoSEQ multiplex PCR; TCRdb's copy has only in-frame clones and leaves some out. The sample records under 250,000 clones, around 9.9% being singletons. A CD45RO/CCR7/CD25/CD127/CD95/CD27 panel sorted naive, central memory, regulatory and stem cell-like memory CD4+ cells. The sample is drawn from a study of beta chain features in type 1 diabetes. Study as a whole: The patient and healthy donor groups were comparable for age, gender and cell yields.

Notes on the study in general: Shortening that was moderate but significant affected the TCRB CDR3s of Type 1 diabetes patients in all four CD4+ subsets. In type 1 diabetes patients, VDJ junctions had fewer insertions; deletions at these junctions were more frequent.

The TCR comes from a man aged 18 to 30 in good health. The sample taken for sequencing was central memory CD4+ T cells from blood. The chain is built from TRBV7-9 and TRBJ2-3; 8 bases match TRBD2. The CDR3 loop is CASRRRLASTDTQYF. The CDR3 region has the DNA TGTGCCAGCAGACGTCGACTAGCGAGCACAGATACGCAGTATTTT.